This is a list of T cell receptor beta chains from one sample in a study of metastatic and nonmetastatic thyroid tumors. Through MiXCR, TCRdb re-clonotyped the PCR reads. The sample shows about 20,000 clones, roughly 22% of them seen only once. The sequenced sample consisted of tumor tissue. The origin of the receptors is a female donor with papillary thyroid cancer or a benign thyroid nodule (not recorded which). Some clones in this sample may be carry-over from other donors' samples. Both conserved end residues are part of each CDR3. Fields, in order: V gene, J gene, clone size, D gene, CDR3 DNA, CDR3 protein. D genes are given only for firm matches. The size entry is marked missing in some rows and otherwise reads once, few, many or a size class.

TRBV6-1	TRBJ1-6	-	TRBD1	TGTGCCAGCAGTCGGGACAGGCCAGAATCTAATAATTCGCCCCTCCACTTT	CASSRDRPESNNSPLHF
TRBV29-1	TRBJ2-7	medium-sized	TRBD2	TGCAGCGTTACTAGCGGGAGCTCCTACGAGCAGTACTTC	CSVTSGSSYEQYF
TRBV20-1	TRBJ2-3	many	TRBD2	TGCAGTGCTAGAGGGTGGGGCGGGAGGGCCGCAGATACGCAGTATTTT	CSARGWGGRAADTQYF
TRBV9	TRBJ2-3	many	-	TGTGCCAGCAGCGTAGGACTCACAGATACGCAGTATTTT	CASSVGLTDTQYF
TRBV6-2/TRBV6-3	TRBJ2-1	medium-sized	-	TGTGCCAGCAGTTCCCAGGGGGGCAATGAGCAGTTCTTC	CASSSQGGNEQFF
TRBV12-5	TRBJ2-7	-	-	TGTGCTAGTGCCTTCGGCAGGAGCTCCTACGAGCAGTACTTC	CASAFGRSSYEQYF
TRBV12-3/TRBV12-4	TRBJ2-1	many	TRBD2	TGTGCCAGCAGTCTTAGACTAGCGGGAGTGCTTGTAGAACACAATGAGCAGTTCTTC	CASSLRLAGVLVEHNEQFF
TRBV5-1	TRBJ2-2	medium-sized	-	TGCGCCACCAACAGGGATGCGAACACCGGGGAGCTGTTTTTT	CATNRDANTGELFF
TRBV19	TRBJ1-5	medium-sized	-	TGTGCCAGTAGTAGCGGGATTGGTCAGCCCCAGCATTTT	CASSSGIGQPQHF
TRBV3-1	TRBJ1-1	-	-	TGTGCCAGCATCCAAGTTGGGGGCCCCACTGAAGCTTTCTTT	CASIQVGGPTEAFF
TRBV7-9	TRBJ2-5	many	TRBD1	TGTGCCAGCAGCTTATTGTCACAGGGGGCGAAAGAGACCCAGTACTTC	CASSLLSQGAKETQYF
TRBV11-2	TRBJ2-7	few	TRBD2	TGTGCCAGCAGCCATCAGAGGATAGCGGGAGACTACGAGCAGTACTTC	CASSHQRIAGDYEQYF
TRBV7-3	TRBJ2-1	many	TRBD2	TGTGCCAGCAAGGGGACTAGCGGGAGCCATGAGCAGTTCTTC	CASKGTSGSHEQFF
TRBV29-1	TRBJ2-1	-	-	TGCAGCGTTGAAGATCCCCAGCGGGCCTCCTACAATGAGCAGTTCTTC	CSVEDPQRASYNEQFF
TRBV6-1	TRBJ1-5	-	-	TGTGCCAGCAGTACAAATACAGGTAGTCAGCCCCAGCATTTT	CASSTNTGSQPQHF
TRBV6-1	TRBJ2-7	-	TRBD1	TGTGCCAGCACCTCCGGGACAGGGTCCTACGAGCAGTACTTC	CASTSGTGSYEQYF
TRBV5-1	TRBJ1-1	-	-	TGCGCCAGCAGCTTGGACGGGACGAACACTGAAGCTTTCTTT	CASSLDGTNTEAFF
TRBV7-2	TRBJ2-7	-	-	TGTGCCAGCAGCTCCTCCCTTGGCACCTACGAGCAGTACTTC	CASSSSLGTYEQYF
TRBV2	TRBJ1-6	many	TRBD1	TGTGCCAGCAGTGATGCTCTTGTGGGGACAGATTCACCCCTCCACTTT	CASSDALVGTDSPLHF
TRBV28	TRBJ2-2	few	TRBD2	TGTGCCAGCAACCCAGCGGGAGGCCCCACCGCGGAGCTGTTTTTT	CASNPAGGPTAELFF
TRBV7-7	TRBJ2-1	-	-	TGTGCTAGCAGCTTAGCGCTGTACAATGAGCAGTTCTTC	CASSLALYNEQFF
TRBV6-1	TRBJ2-6	-	TRBD1	TGTACCAGCAGCCCCTCGACAGGGGTCGGGGCCAACGTCCTGACTTTC	CTSSPSTGVGANVLTF
TRBV4-1	TRBJ2-1	many	TRBD2	TGCGCCAGCAGCCAGGGATTAGCGGGAGGGCCAATTAATGAGCAGTTCTTC	CASSQGLAGGPINEQFF
TRBV20-1	TRBJ2-1	-	-	TGCAGTGCTCGGACAGGGACGGGGGGTTACAATGAGCAGTTCTTC	CSARTGTGGYNEQFF
TRBV11-2	TRBJ2-7	-	-	TGTGCCAGCAGCGCGCCCGGACAAATGGGTCGGGGTGAGCAGTACTTC	CASSAPGQMGRGEQYF
TRBV4-1	TRBJ2-5	-	TRBD2	TGCACCAGCAGCCCGGGACTAGCGGGAGGGATGGAGACTCAGTACTTC	CTSSPGLAGGMETQYF
TRBV5-5	TRBJ1-5	-	-	TGTGCCAGCAGCATGCGGTGGGGGGCGAATCAGCCCCAGCATTTT	CASSMRWGANQPQHF
TRBV28	TRBJ2-7	few	TRBD2	TGTGCCAGCAGTCCCGCGGGGGGGTTCGAGGCCTACGAGCAGTACTTC	CASSPAGGFEAYEQYF
TRBV7-3	TRBJ2-7	-	-	TGTGCCAGCAGCTTAGGCGCAGGGAAGGCCTACGAGCAGTACTTC	CASSLGAGKAYEQYF
TRBV2	TRBJ1-2	few	-	TGTGCCAGCAGCTACTCTGGAGACTATGGCTACACCTTC	CASSYSGDYGYTF